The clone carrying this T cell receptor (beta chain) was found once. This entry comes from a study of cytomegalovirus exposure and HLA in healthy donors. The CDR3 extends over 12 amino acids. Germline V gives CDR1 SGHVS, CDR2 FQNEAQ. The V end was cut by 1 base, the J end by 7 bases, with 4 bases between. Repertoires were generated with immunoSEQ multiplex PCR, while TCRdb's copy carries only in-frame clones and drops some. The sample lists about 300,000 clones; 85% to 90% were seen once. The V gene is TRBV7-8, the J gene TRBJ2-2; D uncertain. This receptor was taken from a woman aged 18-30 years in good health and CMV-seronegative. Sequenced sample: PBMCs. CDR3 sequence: CASSLGVGELFF. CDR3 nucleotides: TGTGCCAGCAGCTTAGGAGTCGGGGAGCTGTTTTTT.